The 20 T cell receptor beta chains in this list originate from one sample, sequenced in a study of blood T cells in healthy people across ages. It was with a sample-barcoded 5' primer and a J-beta primer mix that a second PCR of about 6 to 12 cycles was run. In TCRdb, the 5' RACE reads were re-called with MiXCR into one record per CDR3 protein. Here the sample spans hundreds of thousands of distinct CDR3 sequences, over 40% being singletons. Material for sequencing was blood. The receptors originated from a woman older than 75 in good health.

The rearrangement joins TRBV2 to TRBJ2-7; 8 bases fit TRBD2. Germline V gene lookup returns CDR1 SNHLY and CDR2 FYNNEI. The CDR3 is made up of 16 amino acids. With V trimmed by 1 base and J by 2 bases, 7 bases remained unmatched. CDR3 protein: CASSEGLGLGAYEQYF. The CDR3 coding sequence is TGTGCCAGCAGTGAAGGATTGGGACTAGGGGCCTACGAGCAGTACTTC.

Points on this clonotype: One end of the junction is discordant with germline, which a read error may explain. The chain joins TRBV7-2 to TRBJ2-7; tentative D call: TRBD1 (6 bases). The length of the CDR3 is 14 residues. Germline values: CDR1 SGHTA, CDR2 FQGNSA. DNA of the CDR3: TGTGCCGGCAGTCAAACACAGGGACGGTACGAGCAGTACTTC. It encodes CAGSQTQGRYEQYF.

The sample holds one count of this clonotype. A much larger clone sits a single nucleotide away, making a read error possible. This sequence joins TRBV2 and TRBJ2-1, with D perhaps TRBD1 (6 bases). This CDR3 has 16 amino acids. Germline-derived CDR1 and CDR2 are SNHLY and FYNNEI. The V gene lost 3 bases and the J gene lost 5 bases, with 17 bases spanning the gap. CDR3 bases: TGTGCCAGCAGTGACCCCTGGGGACACCGAGACAATGAGCAGTTCTTC. Protein product: CASSDPWGHRDNEQFF.

In its sample, this clonotype was seen a few times. The V gene is TRBV27, the J gene TRBJ2-1; 7 positions match TRBD2. Germline lookup yields CDR1 MNHEY and CDR2 SMNVEV (reference sequence). The CDR3 has 14 amino acids. The trim removed 8 bases at V and 2 bases at J, leaving 6 bases unmatched. Here the CDR3 reads CASHGGGAYNEQFF. The DNA for the CDR3 is TGTGCCAGCCATGGGGGGGGGGCCTACAATGAGCAGTTCTTC.

V and J are TRBV29-1 and TRBJ1-2; no definite D call. V shed 5 bases and J shed 6 bases, with 25 bases lying between them. The germline CDR1 and CDR2 sequences are SQVTM and ANQGSEA. The CDR3 is 16 residues long. The DNA of the CDR3 is TGCAGCGTTCCCTGGGCGCACCAAGTAGGCGCGAATGGCTACACCTTC. It specifies CSVPWAHQVGANGYTF.

The rearrangement joins TRBV15 to TRBJ2-4, with 10 bases that match TRBD2. The J call may not be correct, given that the DNA end is closer to TRBJ2-7. CDR1 and CDR2 (germline): LNHNV, YYDKDF (reference sequence). The CDR3 runs to 16 residues. For the CDR3, the DNA is TGTGCCACCAGCAGAGCAGTCGCTAGCGGGAGTTACGAGCAGTACTTC. Amino acids: CATSRAVASGSYEQYF.

V usage is TRBV4-2 and J usage is TRBJ2-5; the match to TRBD2 covers 9 bases. Germline V gene sequence: CDR1 LGHNA, CDR2 YNFKEQ. CDR3 size: 15 residues. V was pared by 4 bases and J by 4 bases, with 7 bases of the junction left unmatched. CDR3 sequence: CASSPRRGRGETQYF. CDR3 coding DNA: TGTGCCAGCAGCCCTCGGCGCGGGAGGGGAGAGACCCAGTACTTC.

The CDR3 sequence is CASQMSPVNEQFF. In DNA, the CDR3 is TGTGCCAGCCAAATGTCCCCGGTAAATGAGCAGTTCTTC. The genes are TRBV7-2 and TRBJ2-1; D gene unclear. Trimming cost V 8 bases and J 7 bases, with 15 bases left between them. Germline CDR1 and CDR2: SGHTA and FQGNSA. The CDR3 is 13 residues long.

This clonotype was counted at least ten times. The junction departs from germline at one end; a sequencing error may be responsible. V gene TRBV5-1 combines with J gene TRBJ2-7; D unclear. The V gene's germline CDR1 is SGHRS and CDR2 YFSETQ. The CDR3 covers 12 residues. CDR3 nucleotides: TGTGCCAGCAGCCCGAGCTCCTACGAGCAGTACTTC. It encodes CASSPSSYEQYF.

Written as DNA, the CDR3 is TGTGCCAGCAGCCAGAACAGGGCGCTAGGCTATGGCTACACCTTC. It is translated as CASSQNRALGYGYTF. The chain recombines TRBV7-2 with TRBJ1-2; D is perhaps TRBD1 (6 bases). CDR1 SGHTA and CDR2 FQGNSA come from the germline V gene. The CDR3 runs 15 residues. The V end lost 5 bases, the J end lost 4 bases, and 17 bases lay between the germline ends.

Of note for this clonotype: The junction and the germline gene differ at one end; a read error may be behind it. This chain uses TRBV11-1 with TRBJ1-2; D is uncertain. The CDR3 consists of 13 residues. Germline CDR1 is SGHAT and CDR2 is FQDESV (reference sequence). Here the CDR3 reads CASSPTLNCGYTF. The CDR3 bases are TGTGCCAGCAGCCCGACCCTGAACTGTGGCTACACCTTC.

About this clonotype itself: A much larger clone differs from this one at a single base, so this may be a read error. V usage is TRBV3-1 and J usage is TRBJ2-5, with 7 bases matching TRBD1. The J call may be incorrect, as the DNA end agrees better with TRBJ2-7. The V gene's germline CDR1 is LGHDT and CDR2 YNNKEL (reference sequence). The CDR3 covers 15 residues. CDR3 nucleotide sequence: TGTGCCGGCAGCCGCGCCGGGACAGCCTACTACGAGCAGTACTTC. This sequence encodes CAGSRAGTAYYEQYF.

This clonotype was counted a few times. The chain couples TRBV29-1 to TRBJ2-7; D is unclear. The V and J ends lost 4 bases and 1 base respectively, with 11 bases between them. Germline values: CDR1 SQVTM, CDR2 ANQGSEA. CDR3 length equals 13 residues. The CDR3 spells CSVVVTGSYEQYF. CDR3 nucleotides: TGCAGCGTTGTGGTGACTGGGTCCTACGAGCAGTACTTC.

This clonotype was counted a few times. The chain couples TRBV5-1 to TRBJ2-5; D perhaps matches TRBD2 (6 bases). Germline CDR1 SGHRS, CDR2 YFSETQ. The CDR3 contains 14 residues. Trimming removed 0 bases at V and 11 bases at J, with 17 bases between. CDR3 loop: CASSLEGLFNEQYF. The CDR3 DNA reads as TGCGCCAGCAGCTTGGAGGGACTCTTTAATGAGCAGTACTTC.

The chain joins TRBV7-9 to TRBJ2-7; TRBD1 is a possible D gene (5 bases). The end of the DNA fits TRBJ2-1 better, so the J call may be wrong. Germline-derived CDR1 and CDR2 are SEHNR and FQNEAQ (reference sequence). The CDR3 has 16 residues. CDR3: CASSSTQAGQGYEQFF. DNA for the CDR3: TGTGCCAGCAGCTCCACACAGGCCGGGCAGGGATATGAGCAGTTCTTC.

V usage is TRBV6-5 and J usage is TRBJ2-3, with D maybe TRBD1 (7 bases). Germline V gene sequence: CDR1 MNHEY, CDR2 SVGAGI. This CDR3 is built from 16 residues. The ends were cut back, 7 bases at V and 0 bases at J, with 17 bases in the middle. CDR3 DNA sequence: TGTGCCAGCACCAGAGATGGAGGGGGCAGCACAGATACGCAGTATTTT. This codes for CASTRDGGGSTDTQYF.

J is TRBJ2-7 and V is TRBV20-1; maybe TRBD2 (6 bases). Germline V gene lookup returns CDR1 DFQATT and CDR2 SNEGSKA (reference sequence). V was pared by 1 base and J by 3 bases, with 19 bases between. The CDR3 runs 16 residues. CDR3 in amino acids: CSARAGESSMSYEQYF. The CDR3 DNA reads as TGCAGTGCTAGAGCGGGGGAAAGCTCTATGAGCTACGAGCAGTACTTC.

The chain recombines TRBV4-2 with TRBJ1-2; 10 bases line up with TRBD1. This CDR3 contains 18 residues. CDR1 and CDR2 (germline): LGHNA, YNFKEQ. V gave up 4 bases and J gave up 1 base; unmatched junction bases: 12. In DNA, the CDR3 is TGTGCCAGCAGCCCAAGATCCCTAGGGACAGGGGTTAACTATGGCTACACCTTC. This translates into CASSPRSLGTGVNYGYTF.

The chain is built from TRBV25-1 and TRBJ2-2; TRBD2 agrees at 9 bases. With 1 base clipped from V and 1 base from J, the junction kept 4 bases outside the gene matches. The CDR3 has 17 residues. The germline CDR1 and CDR2 sequences are MGHDK and SYGVNS. The CDR3 bases are TGTGCCAGCAGTGAATCGCTAGCGGGGCTGAACACCGGGGAGCTGTTTTTT. As protein: CASSESLAGLNTGELFF. Drawing the rest from reference TRBV25-1 and TRBJ2-2, the complete variable domain is EADIYQTPRYLVIGTGKKITLECSQTMGHDKMYWYQQDPGMELHLIHYSYGVNSTEKGDLSSESTVSRIRTEHFPLTLESARPSHTSQYLCASSESLAGLNTGELFFGEGSRLTVL.

This clonotype has only one observation. This may be a read error: a much more frequent sequence differs by one nucleotide. V usage is TRBV10-3 and J usage is TRBJ2-6; 7 positions agree with TRBD1. The V gene end was trimmed by 6 bases and the J gene end by 3 bases; junction bases not matched to a gene: 14. The CDR3 contains 18 residues. The germline V gene encodes CDR1 ENHRY and CDR2 SYGVKD. DNA of the CDR3: TGTGCCATCAGCAGGACAGGCCCCGCACCCTTTGGGGCCAACGTCCTGACTTTC. Translation gives CAISRTGPAPFGANVLTF.